This section outlines one TCR beta chain sequence together with its context. The entry originates in a study of human thymus T cells. V lost 2 bases to trimming and J lost 5 bases, with 13 bases between them. CDR1 is SGHDT, CDR2 YYEEEE, per germline. The CDR3 is 14 residues long. From resections taken during corrective heart surgery, the thymus tissue was obtained. Healthy Finnish infants having corrective surgery for congenital heart defects served as donors. Assay: immunoSEQ multiplex PCR; the TCRdb copy retains only in-frame clones and omits some. The sample contains 86,000 or so clones, about 96% of which appear only once.

Sequenced sample: thymus tissue. The V gene is TRBV5-6, the J gene TRBJ1-1, with D possibly TRBD1 on 6 matching bases. The receptor's source is a boy less than two years old with a congenital heart defect but otherwise immunologically healthy. The CDR3 nucleotides read TGTGCCAGCAGCTTAGGGACAACCGGGACTGAAGCTTTCTTT. Translated: CASSLGTTGTEAFF.